These T cell receptor beta chains were read from a single sample in a study of HIV-infected children after antiretroviral therapy interruption. MiXCR, run by TCRdb on the 3' RACE reads, gives a single entry per CDR3 protein. This sample has about 89,000 distinct CDR3 sequences; 6.9% occur once, and the top ten carry approximately 1.2%. This material consisted of CD45RA+ CD4+ T cells from PBMCs, pooled from several time points, taken from a donor given antiretroviral therapy, either interrupted or continuous. Source of these receptors: a pool of human donors with HIV. The CDR3 runs from the conserved cysteine through the conserved F or W. Each record gives: CDR3 DNA, CDR3 protein, J gene, V gene, clone size, D gene. A D gene is named only where the DNA matches it firmly. Clone size is stated in some rows and not others, as once, few, many or a class when expanded.

DNA: TGTGCCAGCAGTCAGGGGACAGCGAGGGACAATGAGCAGTTCTTC
CDR3: CASSQGTARDNEQFF
J: TRBJ2-1
V: TRBV12-3/TRBV12-4
size: -
D: TRBD1

DNA: TGCGCCAGCAGCTTGGGCGCGAGCTCCTACAATGAGCAGTTCTTC
CDR3: CASSLGASSYNEQFF
J: TRBJ2-1
V: TRBV5-1
size: many
D: -

DNA: TGTGCCAGCAGCCCTTTCCACAGGGACTCCGGCTACACCTTC
CDR3: CASSPFHRDSGYTF
J: TRBJ1-2
V: TRBV5-6
size: many
D: -

DNA: TGTGCCAGCAGCTTGGCCGCGAGGGGGCTCGGTGGTGATACGCAGTATTTT
CDR3: CASSLAARGLGGDTQYF
J: TRBJ2-3
V: TRBV5-4
size: many
D: TRBD1

DNA: TGTGCCAGCAGTGAGGCAGAAAACTATGGCTACACCTTC
CDR3: CASSEAENYGYTF
J: TRBJ1-2
V: TRBV6-1
size: many
D: -

DNA: TGTGCCAGCAGCTTAGAGCGCGCCATATATTTT
CDR3: CASSLERAIYF
J: TRBJ1-3
V: TRBV7-9
size: few
D: -

DNA: TGTGCCATCAGTGACAGGGGGCTCACAGGCTACACCTTC
CDR3: CAISDRGLTGYTF
J: TRBJ1-2
V: TRBV10-3
size: many
D: TRBD1

DNA: TGTGCCAGTACTGCGGGACACTCGAATCAGCCCCAGCATTTT
CDR3: CASTAGHSNQPQHF
J: TRBJ1-5
V: TRBV19
size: many
D: -

DNA: TGTGCCAGCAGCTCCCGAGTGGGGGTTGATAATTCACCCCTCCACTTT
CDR3: CASSSRVGVDNSPLHF
J: TRBJ1-6
V: TRBV7-9
size: many
D: -

DNA: TGTGCCAGCAGCTTTGAACAGCTGAACACTGAAGCTTTCTTT
CDR3: CASSFEQLNTEAFF
J: TRBJ1-1
V: TRBV7-2
size: -
D: -

DNA: TGTGCCACCAGCAGAGCAACTTACAGGGTTCAGGATGGCTACACCTTC
CDR3: CATSRATYRVQDGYTF
J: TRBJ1-2
V: TRBV15
size: many
D: -

DNA: TGTGCCAGCAGCCGGCCCCCGACAGGAGTCTACACAGATACGCAGTATTTT
CDR3: CASSRPPTGVYTDTQYF
J: TRBJ2-3
V: TRBV5-4
size: -
D: -

DNA: TGCGCCAGCTTAGAGAACACCGGGGAGCTGTTTTTT
CDR3: CASLENTGELFF
J: TRBJ2-2
V: TRBV5-1
size: many
D: -

DNA: TGCGCCAGCAGTCGAGTTGGGCGGGACCGAACTTTCTATAATTCACCCCTCCACTTT
CDR3: CASSRVGRDRTFYNSPLHF
J: TRBJ1-6
V: TRBV23-1
size: many
D: -

DNA: TGTGCCAGCAGTGAGATCCCGGCCATATACACTGAAGCTTTCTTT
CDR3: CASSEIPAIYTEAFF
J: TRBJ1-1
V: TRBV6-1
size: many
D: -

DNA: TGTGCCAGCAGCCTATTCCAGACAGGAAGCTCCTACGAGCAGTACTTC
CDR3: CASSLFQTGSSYEQYF
J: TRBJ2-7
V: TRBV7-3
size: many
D: -

DNA: TGCAGCTCCGGGAGGGGAGCGGGCCAGTCCTACGAGCAGTACTTC
CDR3: CSSGRGAGQSYEQYF
J: TRBJ2-7
V: TRBV29-1
size: many
D: TRBD2

DNA: TGCGCCAGCAGCTTGGCAGGCGGGTCAGCTTTCTTT
CDR3: CASSLAGGSAFF
J: TRBJ1-1
V: TRBV5-1
size: many
D: -

DNA: TGTGCCAGCAGGGGGACTAGCGGGAGGGCAGATACGCAGTATTTT
CDR3: CASRGTSGRADTQYF
J: TRBJ2-3
V: TRBV28
size: many
D: TRBD2

DNA: TGTGCCAGCAGCCAGGCGGCCCAAGAGACCCAGTACTTC
CDR3: CASSQAAQETQYF
J: TRBJ2-5
V: TRBV25-1
size: many
D: -

DNA: TGTGCCTGGAGCCTCCGGGACAGAGCTATGGGCTACACCTTC
CDR3: CAWSLRDRAMGYTF
J: TRBJ1-2
V: TRBV30
size: -
D: TRBD1

DNA: TGTGCCGTCGGAGGAGAGACCCAGTACTTC
CDR3: CAVGGETQYF
J: TRBJ2-5
V: TRBV10-3
size: -
D: -

DNA: TGTGCCAGCAGAGGGCCTAGCGGGGGTCTTCAGTATTTT
CDR3: CASRGPSGGLQYF
J: TRBJ2-3
V: TRBV12-3/TRBV12-4
size: many
D: TRBD2

DNA: TGTGCCAGCAGTTTAACGGAGTCCGGAAACACCATATATTTT
CDR3: CASSLTESGNTIYF
J: TRBJ1-3
V: TRBV12-3/TRBV12-4
size: many
D: -

DNA: TGTGCCAGCTCACAGCGGGACATCCTCTCCTACGAGCAGTACTTC
CDR3: CASSQRDILSYEQYF
J: TRBJ2-7
V: TRBV18
size: many
D: -

DNA: TGTGCCAGCAGGAAAGGCAGGACCGGGGAGCTGTTTTTT
CDR3: CASRKGRTGELFF
J: TRBJ2-2
V: TRBV6-5
size: many
D: -

DNA: TGTGCCAGCAGTTACGACGGATACAATGAGCAGTTCTTC
CDR3: CASSYDGYNEQFF
J: TRBJ2-1
V: TRBV6-5
size: -
D: -

DNA: TGTGCCAGCAGCGTGCAGGGGGCTGAGACCCAGTACTTC
CDR3: CASSVQGAETQYF
J: TRBJ2-5
V: TRBV11-2
size: many
D: TRBD1

DNA: TGTGCCAGCAGTTCCCTGACCGCAGAGCAGTTCTTC
CDR3: CASSSLTAEQFF
J: TRBJ2-1
V: TRBV25-1
size: -
D: -

DNA: TGCAGTGCTAGGGCGGCAGTCAACTATGGCTACACCTTC
CDR3: CSARAAVNYGYTF
J: TRBJ1-2
V: TRBV20-1
size: many
D: -

DNA: TGTGCCACTACCACAGGCATAATACGGGGCAATCAGCCCCAGCATTTT
CDR3: CATTTGIIRGNQPQHF
J: TRBJ1-5
V: TRBV24-1
size: many
D: -

DNA: TGTGCCAGTAGACAACCGGGACAGGGGAACGACAATGAGCAGTTCTTC
CDR3: CASRQPGQGNDNEQFF
J: TRBJ2-1
V: TRBV19
size: many
D: TRBD1

DNA: TGCGCCAGCAGGACAAAACCTAGCGGGGGAGACTACAATGAGCAGTTCTTC
CDR3: CASRTKPSGGDYNEQFF
J: TRBJ2-1
V: TRBV23-1
size: many
D: TRBD2

DNA: TGTGCCAGCAAAGCCGGCCCCAAAAACATTCAGTACTTC
CDR3: CASKAGPKNIQYF
J: TRBJ2-4
V: TRBV12-3/TRBV12-4
size: -
D: -

DNA: TGTGCCAGCAGAGCCCCCGGGACAGGGATCACTAATGAAAAACTGTTTTTT
CDR3: CASRAPGTGITNEKLFF
J: TRBJ1-4
V: TRBV25-1
size: -
D: TRBD1

DNA: TGTGCCTCCTCCCACAGGGCACAACTGTTTTTT
CDR3: CASSHRAQLFF
J: TRBJ1-4
V: TRBV12-3/TRBV12-4
size: few
D: -

DNA: TGTGCCAGTAGCACAGCGGGGGTAAGCTCCTACAATGAGCAGTTCTTC
CDR3: CASSTAGVSSYNEQFF
J: TRBJ2-1
V: TRBV7-2
size: few
D: TRBD2

DNA: TGTGCCAGCAAGGGGTATGACAGCTATTACAATGAGCAGTTCTTC
CDR3: CASKGYDSYYNEQFF
J: TRBJ2-1
V: TRBV6-1
size: many
D: -

DNA: TGTGCCAGCAGCACTGGACAGGGGAGGTGGTCTGGAAACACCATATATTTT
CDR3: CASSTGQGRWSGNTIYF
J: TRBJ1-3
V: TRBV7-3
size: -
D: TRBD1

DNA: TGCGCCATCCTAGTACAGGGCCGGGGTACTGAAGCTTTCTTT
CDR3: CAILVQGRGTEAFF
J: TRBJ1-1
V: TRBV10-2
size: -
D: -

DNA: TGTGCCAGCAGCCCCGCCGACAGGGATGAAGCTGAAGCTTTCTTT
CDR3: CASSPADRDEAEAFF
J: TRBJ1-1
V: TRBV3-1
size: many
D: TRBD1